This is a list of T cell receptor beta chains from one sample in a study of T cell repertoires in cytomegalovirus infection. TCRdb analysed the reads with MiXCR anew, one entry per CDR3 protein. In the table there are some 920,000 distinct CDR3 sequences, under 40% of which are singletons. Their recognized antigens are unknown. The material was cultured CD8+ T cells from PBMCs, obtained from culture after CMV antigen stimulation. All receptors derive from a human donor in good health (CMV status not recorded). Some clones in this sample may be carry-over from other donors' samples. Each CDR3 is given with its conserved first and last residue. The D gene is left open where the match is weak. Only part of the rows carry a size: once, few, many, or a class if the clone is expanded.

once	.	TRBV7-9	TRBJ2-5	CASSFSAEDGVEETQYF	TGTGCCAGCAGCTTCTCCGCGGAGGACGGGGTGGAAGAGACCCAGTACTTC
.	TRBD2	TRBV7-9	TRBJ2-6	CASSWTSGGAGSGANVLTF	TGTGCCAGCAGCTGGACTAGCGGGGGGGCCGGGTCTGGGGCCAACGTCCTGACTTTC
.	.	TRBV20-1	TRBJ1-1	CSFYISAGAFF	TGCAGTTTCTATATCAGTGCGGGTGCTTTCTTT
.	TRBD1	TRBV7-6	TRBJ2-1	CASSCRQGPQNEQFF	TGTGCCAGCAGCTGCCGACAGGGCCCACAGAATGAGCAGTTCTTC
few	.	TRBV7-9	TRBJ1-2	CASSLPGQSLYGYTF	TGTGCCAGCAGCCTACCCGGACAGTCCCTCTATGGCTACACCTTC
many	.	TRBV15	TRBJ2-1	CATSSPSREDSFSYNEQFF	TGTGCCACCAGCAGCCCTTCGAGGGAAGACAGTTTCTCCTACAATGAGCAGTTCTTC
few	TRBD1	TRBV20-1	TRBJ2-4	CSASPGGAENIQYF	TGCAGTGCTAGTCCAGGGGGTGCCGAAAACATTCAGTACTTC
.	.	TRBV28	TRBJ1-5	CASSRARAYNQPQHF	TGTGCCAGCAGCCGGGCGCGGGCATACAATCAGCCCCAGCATTTT
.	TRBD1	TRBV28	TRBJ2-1	CASIYHGQGANEQFF	TGTGCCAGCATTTATCACGGACAGGGGGCCAATGAGCAGTTCTTC
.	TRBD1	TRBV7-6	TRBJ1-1	CASSLAEGTDTEAFF	TGTGCCAGCAGCTTAGCCGAGGGGACAGACACTGAAGCTTTCTTT
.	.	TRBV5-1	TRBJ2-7	CASSFRLGDEQYF	TGCGCCAGCAGCTTCCGACTAGGCGACGAGCAGTACTTC
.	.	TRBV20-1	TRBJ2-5	CSASAFLAAGVAQYF	TGCAGTGCTAGTGCTTTTCTAGCAGCCGGGGTGGCCCAGTACTTC
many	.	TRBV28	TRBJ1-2	CASDLGGGLGYGYTF	TGTGCCAGCGATCTGGGGGGCGGCTTGGGCTATGGCTACACCTTC
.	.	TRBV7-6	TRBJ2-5	CASSETTVPRETQYF	TGTGCCAGCAGCGAAACCACGGTGCCTCGGGAGACCCAGTACTTC
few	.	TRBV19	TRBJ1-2	CASSIPYDYGYTF	TGTGCCAGTAGTATCCCGTATGACTATGGCTACACCTTC
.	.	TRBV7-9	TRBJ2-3	CTSSPSRDTQYF	TGTACCAGCAGCCCCTCCCGTGATACGCAGTATTTT
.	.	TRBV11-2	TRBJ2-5	CASSPSMETQYF	TGTGCCAGCAGCCCTAGTATGGAGACCCAGTACTTC
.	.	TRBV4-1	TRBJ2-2	CASSQVGRNTGELFF	TGCGCCAGCAGCCAAGTAGGGAGGAACACCGGGGAGCTGTTTTTT
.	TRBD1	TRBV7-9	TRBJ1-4	CASSPRTGIDEKLFF	TGTGCCAGCAGCCCTAGGACAGGAATCGATGAAAAACTGTTTTTT
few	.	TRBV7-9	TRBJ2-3	CASSRAWDTQYF	TGTGCCAGCAGCCGTGCGTGGGATACGCAGTATTTT
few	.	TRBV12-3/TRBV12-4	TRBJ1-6	CASRTGRVSPLHF	TGTGCCAGCAGAACAGGGAGGGTTTCACCCCTCCACTTT
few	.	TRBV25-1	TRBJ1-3	CASSELGSGNTIYF	TGTGCCAGCAGTGAGTTGGGCAGTGGAAACACCATATATTTT
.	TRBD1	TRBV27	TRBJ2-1	CASSPNLDRDTQFF	TGTGCCAGCAGTCCCAATCTAGACAGGGACACGCAGTTCTTC
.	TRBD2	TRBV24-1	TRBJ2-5	CATSDSSVSGGQETQYF	TGTGCCACCAGTGATTCCTCGGTTAGCGGGGGACAAGAGACCCAGTACTTC
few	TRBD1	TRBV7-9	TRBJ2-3	CASKGTGTTLGSWTLEYF	TGTGCCAGCAAAGGGACAGGGACCACCTTGGGTTCTTGGACCTTGGAGTATTTT
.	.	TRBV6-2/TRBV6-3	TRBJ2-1	CASSYVSTYNEQFF	TGTGCCAGCAGTTACGTCAGCACCTACAATGAGCAGTTCTTC
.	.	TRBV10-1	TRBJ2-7	CASSGPASYEQYF	TGCGCCAGCAGTGGGCCGGCCTCCTACGAGCAGTACTTC
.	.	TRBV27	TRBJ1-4	CASSLSMRGGKLFF	TGTGCCAGCAGTTTATCGATGCGAGGAGGAAAACTGTTTTTT
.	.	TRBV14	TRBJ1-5	CASSQDMSHGPNQPQHF	TGTGCCAGCAGCCAAGATATGAGTCATGGGCCCAATCAGCCCCAGCATTTT
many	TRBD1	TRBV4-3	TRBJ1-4	CASSQDRTGVNEKLFF	TGCGCCAGCAGCCAAGATCGGACAGGAGTTAATGAAAAACTGTTTTTT
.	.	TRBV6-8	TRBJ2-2	CASSYSDSLNTGELFF	TGTGCCAGCAGTTACTCCGACAGTTTGAACACCGGGGAGCTGTTTTTT
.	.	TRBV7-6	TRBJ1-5	CASSLDAGGGQPQHF	TGTGCCAGCAGCTTAGATGCCGGGGGCGGTCAGCCCCAGCATTTT
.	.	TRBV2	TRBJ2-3	CASLWGEDTQYF	TGTGCCAGCTTGTGGGGGGAAGATACGCAGTATTTT
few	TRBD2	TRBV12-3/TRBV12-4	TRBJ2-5	CASSRSGGETQYF	TGTGCCAGCAGTCGGAGCGGGGGGGAGACCCAGTACTTC
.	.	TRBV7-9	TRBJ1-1	CASSREGKGRDTEAFF	TGTGCCAGCAGCCGCGAAGGAAAGGGGCGGGACACTGAAGCTTTCTTT
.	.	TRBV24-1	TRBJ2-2	CATSDRKTGSGELFF	TGTGCCACCAGTGACCGAAAAACGGGGTCCGGGGAGCTGTTTTTT
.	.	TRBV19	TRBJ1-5	CASSGQNQPQHF	TGTGCCAGTAGTGGACAAAATCAGCCCCAGCATTTT
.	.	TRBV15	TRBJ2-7	CATSRLGVEYYEQYF	TGTGCCACCAGCAGATTGGGGGTAGAATACTACGAGCAGTACTTC
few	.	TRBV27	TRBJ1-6	CASSLTYRVSNSPLHF	TGTGCCAGCAGTTTGACCTACCGGGTCTCGAATTCACCCCTCCACTTT
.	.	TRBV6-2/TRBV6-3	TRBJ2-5	CASSYVRRETQYF	TGTGCCAGCAGTTACGTCAGGAGGGAGACCCAGTACTTC
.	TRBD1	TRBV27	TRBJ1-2	CASSWGQGDGYTF	TGTGCCAGCAGCTGGGGACAGGGAGATGGCTACACCTTC
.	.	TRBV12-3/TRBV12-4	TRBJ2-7	CASREQGTPLYEQYF	TGTGCCAGCAGAGAACAGGGGACTCCCCTCTACGAGCAGTACTTC
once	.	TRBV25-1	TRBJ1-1	CASSEGMTVAFF	TGTGCCAGCAGTGAAGGTATGACCGTGGCTTTCTTT